This T cell receptor beta chain was found in a study of T cells after yellow fever vaccination. This clonotype occurred many times. UMIs and a universal primer site were added when TCR cDNA was made by 5'RACE template switching. One entry per CDR3 protein results from TCRdb running MiXCR on the 5' RACE reads. The sample contains 100,000 or so distinct CDR3 sequences, about 8.8% of which appear only once. The sequence came from a man between 18 and 35 years old who received the YFV17D yellow fever vaccine. This material consisted of CD8+ T cells not binding an NS4B(214-222) dextramer, sorted from PBMCs, taken around 15 days after the first yellow fever vaccination.

The CDR3 region is CSAPTGGSANYGYTF. CDR3 bases: TGCAGTGCCCCCACAGGGGGCTCAGCTAACTATGGCTACACCTTC. This rearrangement joins TRBV20-1 to TRBJ1-2; 9 bases line up with TRBD1. Germline CDR1 DFQATT, CDR2 SNEGSKA (reference sequence). The junction had 8 bases not matched to a gene; V was cut back by 6 bases and J by 0 bases. CDR3 length: 15 amino acids.